The 24 T cell receptor beta chains below were found in one sample sequenced in a study of T cell responses to AZD1222 COVID-19 vaccine. Data came from immunoSEQ multiplex PCR; TCRdb stores just in-frame clones and leaves some out. This repertoire shows 60,000 to 85,000 clones, around 84% found once; its top ten account for over 20%. The source material was peripheral blood, sampled on day 0 of AZD1222 vaccination. These receptors were collected from an adult in good health.

The table lists this clone with a few counts. The rearrangement joins TRBV11-1 to TRBJ2-5; 11 positions agree with TRBD2. The junction had 3 bases not matched to a gene; V was cut back by 4 bases and J by 2 bases. The CDR3 has 15 amino acids. CDR1 SGHAT and CDR2 FQDESV come from the germline V gene (reference sequence). This chain's CDR3 is CASSSGLAEQETQYF. CDR3 DNA sequence: TGTGCCAGCAGCTCGGGACTAGCGGAACAAGAGACCCAGTACTTC. The variable domain in full, with the rest retrieved from reference TRBV11-1 and TRBJ2-5, is EAEVAQSPRYKITEKSQAVAFWCDPISGHATLYWYRQILGQGPELLVQFQDESVVDDSQLPKDRFSAERLKGVDSTLKIQPAELGDSAMYLCASSSGLAEQETQYFGPGTRLLVL.

The chain recombines TRBV5-3 with TRBJ2-7, with 7 bases identical to TRBD1. TRBV5-3 is assigned to the ORF class and has an uncertain function. J gave up 2 bases and V 0 bases, and 11 bases lay outside the gene matches. The CDR3 extends over 17 amino acids. The CDR3 sequence is CARSLANIGTATYEQYF. Here the CDR3 DNA reads TGTGCCAGAAGCTTGGCCAATATCGGGACAGCAACCTACGAGCAGTACTTC.

Details on this clone: Other nucleotide sequences in the sample specify the same CDR3. The chain employs TRBV4-1 and TRBJ1-4; 8 positions match TRBD1. With V trimmed by 3 bases and J by 7 bases, 7 bases remained unmatched. Germline V lookup: CDR1 MGHRA, CDR2 YSYEKL. The CDR3 is 15 amino acids. The CDR3 reads CASSQEDRGGEKLFF. For the CDR3, the DNA is TGCGCCAGCAGCCAGGAAGACAGGGGCGGTGAAAAACTGTTTTTT.

V gene TRBV7-2 combines with J gene TRBJ1-3, with TRBD1 as a possible D gene (6 bases). This CDR3 has 16 residues. Trimming stripped 5 bases from V and 4 bases from J, with 18 bases between. Germline V gene lookup returns CDR1 SGHTA and CDR2 FQGNSA. CDR3 in DNA: TGTGCCAGCAGCGCCGGGACAATATTTTCAGGAAACACCATATATTTT. Protein product: CASSAGTIFSGNTIYF.

Of note for this clone: Other DNA sequences in the same sample also yield this CDR3. The chain links TRBV5-1 to TRBJ1-1; no clear D gene. The V end lost 2 bases, the J end lost 0 bases, and 5 bases lay between the germline ends. The CDR3 runs 13 residues. Germline CDR1 and CDR2: SGHRS and YFSETQ. The CDR3 bases are TGCGCCAGCAGCTTATTCCTGAACACTGAAGCTTTCTTT. It encodes CASSLFLNTEAFF.

The rearrangement uses TRBV9 and TRBJ1-2; D unclear. Germline lookup yields CDR1 SGDLS and CDR2 YYNGEE. Trimming pared 5 bases from V and 3 bases from J, leaving 11 bases between. CDR3 length: 13 residues. This chain's CDR3 is CASSLITDYGYTF. DNA of the CDR3: TGTGCCAGCAGTCTGATCACGGACTATGGCTACACCTTC.

J is TRBJ2-7 and V is TRBV29-1; 7 bases align to TRBD2. The germline V gene has CDR1 SQVTM and CDR2 ANQGSEA. The CDR3 loop spans 13 amino acids. After removal of 7 bases from V and 5 bases from J, the junction contained 11 bases not matched to a gene. DNA of the CDR3: TGCAGCGCCCGGGCGGGGGTAGGCCACGAGCAGTACTTC. Translation: CSARAGVGHEQYF.

The chain joins TRBV7-3 to TRBJ2-1; weak D call: TRBD2 (7 bases). The CDR3 has 13 residues. The V and J ends lost 5 bases and 9 bases respectively, with 14 bases between them. Germline CDR1 reads SGHTA; CDR2 reads FQGTGA. The CDR3 DNA follows: TGTGCCAGCAGCCTATACAGGGAGGGTGAGCAGTTCTTC. Its protein is CASSLYREGEQFF.

This chain uses TRBV5-4 with TRBJ1-1, with D possibly matching TRBD1 (5 bases). The CDR3 is 16 amino acids. V shed 1 base and J shed 0 bases, with 13 bases lying between them. From germline, CDR1 is SGHNT and CDR2 YYREEE (reference sequence). Written as DNA, the CDR3 is TGTGCCAGCAGCTTGCTCGGGGGGAGCATGAACACTGAAGCTTTCTTT. Its protein is CASSLLGGSMNTEAFF.

The rearrangement uses TRBV3-1 (or the pseudogene TRBV3-2) and TRBJ2-7, with 7 bases identical to TRBD2. V gave up 4 bases and J gave up 3 bases; unmatched junction bases: 3. From germline, CDR1 is LGHDT and CDR2 YNNKEL (reference sequence). This CDR3 contains 13 residues. Written as DNA, the CDR3 is TGTGCCAGCAGCCCCGGGACTAACTACGAGCAGTACTTC. As protein: CASSPGTNYEQYF.

The chain links TRBV2 to TRBJ2-7; no firm D call. Germline CDR1 reads SNHLY; CDR2 reads FYNNEI. V was cut by 4 bases and J by 9 bases, with 7 bases left in between. The CDR3 is made up of 10 amino acids. The CDR3 bases are TGTGCCAGCAGTGTTTCAGTGCAGTACTTC. Its translation: CASSVSVQYF. The whole variable domain, remainder taken from reference TRBV2 and TRBJ2-7, is EPEVTQTPSHQVTQMGQEVILRCVPISNHLYFYWYRQILGQKVEFLVSFYNNEISEKSEIFDDQFSVERPDGSNFTLKIRSTKLEDSAMYFCASSVSVQYFGPGTRLTVT.

In this sample, this clone turned up once. This chain joins TRBV28 and TRBJ1-1, with D perhaps matching TRBD1 (5 bases). Trimming left V 2 bases short and J 5 bases short, with 12 bases between. CDR1 and CDR2 (germline): MDHEN, SYDVKM. CDR3 length: 14 residues. The CDR3 DNA sequence: TGTGCCAGCAGTTTAAGGGGAGTTTTGACTGAAGCTTTCTTT. It specifies CASSLRGVLTEAFF.

This clone was counted a single time. The rearrangement links TRBV6-5 to TRBJ2-1, with TRBD2 identical over 9 bases. This CDR3 has 15 amino acids. CDR1 and CDR2 from the germline V gene are MNHEY and SVGAGI. With 6 bases clipped from V and 9 bases from J, the junction kept 12 bases outside the gene matches. The CDR3 loop reads CASSQTSGSVGEQFF. In DNA, the CDR3 is TGTGCCAGCAGCCAGACTAGCGGAAGCGTAGGTGAGCAGTTCTTC.

The rearrangement uses TRBV27 and TRBJ2-3, with TRBD2 matching 10 bases. V lost 8 bases to trimming and J lost 1 base; unmatched junction nucleotides: 6. The CDR3 sequence is 15 residues long. Germline V gene sequence: CDR1 MNHEY, CDR2 SMNVEV (reference sequence). The CDR3 loop reads CASHELAGGTDTQYF. The DNA of the CDR3 is TGTGCCAGCCACGAGCTAGCGGGGGGCACAGATACGCAGTATTTT.

Only one count was recorded for this clone. V usage is TRBV18 and J usage is TRBJ1-5; D is perhaps TRBD1 (6 bases). Germline values: CDR1 KGHSH, CDR2 LQKENI. V lost 6 bases, J lost 5 bases, and 8 bases lay in between. There are 12 residues in the CDR3. The CDR3 sequence is CASSDSHQPQHF. In DNA form, the CDR3 reads TGTGCCAGCTCGGACAGCCATCAGCCCCAGCATTTT.

This clone was counted only a few times. This chain joins TRBV21-1 and TRBJ2-1; the table's TRBD2 call for D was not verified on the DNA. TRBV21-1 is assigned pseudogene status. The CDR3 sequence is 16 residues long. Written as DNA, the CDR3 is TGTGCCAGCAGCAAAGCTAGGCTAGCGGGTTGTCATGAGCAGTTCTTC. Its translation is CASSKARLAGCHEQFF.

This clone showed up just once. The V gene is TRBV30, the J gene TRBJ1-2; 9 bases are shared with TRBD1. CDR1 and CDR2 from the germline V gene are GTSNPN and SVGIG (reference sequence). V trimming: 8 bases; J trimming: 5 bases; junction bases outside the gene matches: 9. This CDR3 comprises 13 residues. CDR3 sequence (DNA): TGTGCCGGTGATTGGACAGGGGAATATGGCTACACCTTC. Protein sequence: CAGDWTGEYGYTF.

The chain links TRBV6-5 to TRBJ2-1; the D is unclear. The germline V gene has CDR1 MNHEY and CDR2 SVGAGI. The V gene lost 2 bases and the J gene lost 3 bases, with 11 bases spanning the gap. The CDR3 is 15 residues long. CDR3 residues: CASSYAAYRYNEQFF. The CDR3 region has the DNA TGTGCCAGCAGTTACGCGGCCTATCGCTACAATGAGCAGTTCTTC.

This chain links TRBV7-6 with TRBJ1-2; possible D gene TRBD1, 6 bases. Trimming took off 8 bases at V and 5 bases at J, with 21 bases between the two ends. The V gene's germline CDR1 is SGHVS and CDR2 FNYEAQ. This CDR3 is built from 15 residues. The CDR3 region is CASGLGQRENYGYTF. The CDR3 nucleotides are TGTGCCAGCGGTCTGGGACAAAGAGAGAATTATGGCTACACCTTC.

The chain couples TRBV6-5 to TRBJ1-1, with 9 bases matching TRBD1. V shed 5 bases and J 1 base; nucleotides not matched to a gene: 5. In germline, CDR1 is MNHEY, CDR2 SVGAGI. This CDR3 has 15 amino acids. The CDR3 DNA reads TGTGCCAGCAGTCTCCGGACAGGGGCGAACACTGAAGCTTTCTTT. Its translation: CASSLRTGANTEAFF.

V is TRBV25-1 and J is TRBJ2-7; 9 positions agree with TRBD1. The J segment lost 6 bases and the V segment lost 3 bases, leaving 3 bases of the junction unmatched. The CDR3 spans 13 residues. CDR1 is MGHDK and CDR2 is SYGVNS in the germline V gene. Here the CDR3 DNA reads TGTGCCAGCAGTGAGGGACAGGGTAGCGAGCAGTACTTC. As protein: CASSEGQGSEQYF.

This clone was seen once. The chain links TRBV6-6 to TRBJ2-7, with D possibly matching TRBD2 (7 bases). Germline-derived CDR1 and CDR2 are MNHNY and SVGAGI (reference sequence). The CDR3 extends over 14 amino acids. Trimming took 0 bases from V and 6 from J, leaving 12 bases between them. The CDR3 region has the DNA TGTGCCAGCAGTTACTCGGGGGGGCGCGGCGAGCAGTACTTC. It translates to CASSYSGGRGEQYF.

The J gene is TRBJ1-1, the V gene TRBV7-9, with 12 bases that match TRBD1. The CDR3 covers 18 residues. CDR1 is SEHNR, CDR2 FQNEAQ, per germline (reference sequence). The V gene end was trimmed by 3 bases and the J gene end by 6 bases; junction bases not matched to a gene: 14. The CDR3 region has the DNA TGTGCCAGCAGCTTCATAACCGGGACAGGGGGCGCGTGGGCTGAAGCTTTCTTT. It codes for CASSFITGTGGAWAEAFF.

The CDR3 loop reads CASSLTRISTDTQYF. CDR3 nucleotides: TGTGCCAGCAGCCTTACTAGGATCAGCACAGATACGCAGTATTTT. This chain joins TRBV4-2 and TRBJ2-3; D perhaps matches TRBD2 (5 bases). CDR1 LGHNA and CDR2 YNFKEQ come from the germline V gene. V lost 4 bases to trimming and J lost 0 bases, with 11 bases between them. This CDR3 has 15 residues.